This entry features one TCR beta chain sequence. The antigen this receptor binds is unknown. No qualities accompany the bases; no much larger clone lies one base away. The data are from a study of shared clonotypes between healthy human individuals (dated by TCRdb to 2020 to 2021). A note on the overall study: A few men and a couple of women, aged 18 to 49 years, made up the cohort. For each donor, CD4 naive and CD4 memory were each given three plates, CD8 naive was given two plates, and CD8 memory was given one plate. The study deeply sequenced blood TCR repertoires of five healthy adults to estimate repertoire size and the extent of clonotype sharing between individuals. Different laboratories and diverse techniques were used to prepare libraries and sequence TCR repertoires, to increase sequencing depth and limit assay-specific biases. Per donor, leukapheresis produced somewhere between about 0.8 and 9.5 billion PBMCs.

The donors were healthy, HIV-negative adults who had no recently reported acute infections or vaccinations. Every donor was a Caucasian adult living in Nashville, Tennessee, USA. Magnetic negative selection was used to enrich CD4+ T cells, after which naive cells were positively selected on CD45RA and the negative fraction became the memory subset. Blood was collected by leukapheresis, and PBMCs were isolated by Ficoll-Histopaque density gradient centrifugation and then cryopreserved in liquid nitrogen vapor phase. Purity and quantity of every magnetically sorted T cell population were checked by analytical flow cytometry. Genomic DNA was isolated from each sorted fraction and quantified by UV absorbance on a Nanodrop 2000c. The CDR1 and CDR2 encoded by the germline V gene are SQVTM and ANQGSEA. V is cut by 2 bases and J by 5 bases, and the space between the germline ends is 15 bases. The CDR3 runs 14 residues from the cysteine to the phenylalanine. The CDR3 DNA has 42 bases and is translated from base 1.

Here is what the overall study found, with its caveats: Estimated clonotype richness was generally larger for naive than for memory subsets. Sampling was restricted to blood, and TCR repertoires in tissue are likely to differ from TCR repertoires in blood. Even with the large sequencing depth, rarefaction of the sorted-subset datasets indicated that sequencing was incomplete. Roughly 5.2% of naive CD4, 3% to 3.5% of naive CD8, approximately 2% of memory CD4, and about 0.4% of memory CD8 clonotypes were shared across a few donors. Compared with non-shared clonotypes, clonotypes shared by all four sorted-subset donors had higher generation probabilities. Because the study included only a small number of donors, the genetic and exposure-history diversity represented was limited. Pairwise subsampling indicated that sequencing depth was expected to affect the degree of clonotype sharing among donors.

TCR CDR3 regions were amplified from genomic DNA by multiplex PCR using the deep immunoSEQ assay. For each cell subset, the extracted genomic DNA was distributed evenly across all wells of several immunoSEQ 96-well plates, and each plate served as one replicate. For sorted subsets, each replicate PCR was loaded with 200 ng genomic DNA, equivalent to 30,000 to 35,000 T cell genomes. Purified libraries were quantified with a Qubit 3.0 fluorometer, sized on a Bioanalyzer 2100, and re-quantified with the KAPA Library Quantification kit. A separate single-read 150-cycle Illumina NextSeq 550 flow cell was used to sequence each immunoSEQ 96-well plate. The authors' pipeline ran thus. Because the immunoSEQ output held only junctional sequences and lacked quality scores, the filtering could not match the filtering applied to full-length reads. To assign V/J genes and CDR3, sequences were annotated against IMGT germline references using PyIR, a Python wrapper for IgBLAST v1.9. Reads were filtered out if the reads had weak V/J assignments (E-value above 1e-6), no CDR3, stop codons, out-of-frame junctions, or ambiguous translated residues. V3J clonotypes were defined as sequences sharing an identical inferred V gene, J gene, and CDR3 amino acid sequence. The percentage overlap between two repertoires was calculated by dividing the number of shared unique clonotypes by the size of the smaller repertoire. Richness of each repertoire was evaluated using RTK rarefaction, the Chao1 estimator, and Recon v2.1 estimates of unobserved clonotypes. OLGA was used to compute generation probabilities for all TCRbeta clonotypes that the gDNA method yielded from a handful of donors. TCRdb carries this immuneACCESS record with in-frame sequences only. Its versions omit some clonotypes, under half of them owing to an unresolved V gene in the studies checked, with the rest unexplained. The V and J calls and clone size come from that table; D and trimming were worked out from the DNA. This sample has roughly 500,000 clones in its table, and 90% to 96% of those were observed once. The top ten constitute under 0.06% of the sample.

The sequenced sample consisted of naive CD4+ T cells sorted from blood. Interpreted using the paper, the cell subset or site label stands for: CD45RA+ positively selected. This receptor was identified in a woman aged 30 to 39 in good health. The chain links TRBV29-1 with TRBJ1-2, with no confidently assigned D gene. CDR3 protein: CSVEPPEGLYGYTF. The base sequence is TGCAGCGTTGAACCCCCCGAGGGTTTGTATGGCTACACCTTC.